This T cell receptor beta chain derives from a study of blood T cells in healthy people across ages. Primed by a sample-barcoded 5' primer and a J-beta primer mix, a second PCR proceeded for roughly 7 to 11 cycles. MiXCR, run by TCRdb on the 5' RACE reads, gives a single entry per CDR3 protein. The sample lists about 640,000 distinct CDR3 sequences, around three fifths seen once, with 30% to 45% in the top ten. The trim removed 5 bases at V and 5 bases at J, leaving 12 bases unmatched. Germline-derived CDR1 and CDR2 are MGHDK and SYGVNS. CDR3 length: 17 amino acids. The sequence was collected from a man in his sixties in good health. Sequenced sample: blood. V usage is TRBV25-1 and J usage is TRBJ2-5; 12 bases agree with TRBD1. CDR3 coding DNA: TGTGCCAGCAGTCCCGGGGCCGGGACAGGGGGCGTTGAGACCCAGTACTTC. It yields the protein CASSPGAGTGGVETQYF.